This T cell receptor (beta chain) derives from a study of T-cell reconstitution after alpha-beta-depleted transplantation in children. During its preparation, the TCRbeta library received unique molecular identifiers. TCRdb processed the PCR reads anew with MiXCR; each CDR3 protein has one entry. The repertoire consists of about 200,000 distinct CDR3 sequences, with about 14% occurring once and the leading ten covering approximately 13%. The J segment lost 7 bases and the V segment lost 2 bases, leaving 11 bases of the junction unmatched. The length of the CDR3 is 16 residues. Germline loops: CDR1 DFQATT, CDR2 SNEGSKA (reference sequence).

The chain uses TRBV20-1 and TRBJ2-1; 10 bases align to TRBD2. This sequence was found in a human donor who donated a stem cell graft to a child with acute lymphoblastic leukemia. The sample here was PBMCs from the stem cell graft donor, taken from the stem cell graft. CDR3 region: CSARPPASGSRNEQFF. CDR3 sequence (DNA): TGCAGTGCTAGACCCCCAGCTAGCGGGAGTAGGAATGAGCAGTTCTTC.